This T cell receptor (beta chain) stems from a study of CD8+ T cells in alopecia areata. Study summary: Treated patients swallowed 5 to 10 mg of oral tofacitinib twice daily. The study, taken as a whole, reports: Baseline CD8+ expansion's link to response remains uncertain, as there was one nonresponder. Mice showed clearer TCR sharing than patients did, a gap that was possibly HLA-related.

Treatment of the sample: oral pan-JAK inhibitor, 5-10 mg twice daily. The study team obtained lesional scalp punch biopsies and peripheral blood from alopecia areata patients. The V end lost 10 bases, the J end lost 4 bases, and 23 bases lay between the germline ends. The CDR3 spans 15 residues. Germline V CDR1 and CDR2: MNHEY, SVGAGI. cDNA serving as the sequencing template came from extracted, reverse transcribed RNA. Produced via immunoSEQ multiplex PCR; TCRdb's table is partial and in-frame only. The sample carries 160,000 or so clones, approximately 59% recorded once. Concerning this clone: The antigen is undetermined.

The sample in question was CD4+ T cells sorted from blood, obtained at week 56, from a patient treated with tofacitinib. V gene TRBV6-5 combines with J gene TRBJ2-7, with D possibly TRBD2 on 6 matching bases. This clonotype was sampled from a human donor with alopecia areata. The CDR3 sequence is CAITPGPRREYEQYF. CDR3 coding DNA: TGTGCCATCACTCCGGGCCCAAGACGGGAGTACGAGCAGTACTTC.